The clone carrying this T cell receptor beta chain turned up a few times. Its antigen is not identified. Trimming removed 6 bases at V and 4 bases at J, with 15 bases between. There are 13 residues in the CDR3. Germline-derived CDR1 and CDR2 are DFQATT and SNEGSKA (reference sequence). Template switching by 5'RACE produced TCR cDNA, adding a universal primer site and UMIs. TCRdb reanalysed the 5' RACE reads using MiXCR and keeps one entry per CDR3 protein. Among about 550,000 distinct CDR3 sequences, about 19% were seen once, and the ten largest hold 14%. This specimen comes from a study of T cells after yellow fever vaccination. Regarding the study as a whole: Abundant clonotypes (contaminants from the bulk population) could be present in FACS-sorted repertoires.

The receptor comes from a man under 40 who received the YFV17D yellow fever vaccine. The sample here was PBMCs, taken 15 days after the yellow fever booster vaccination. This rearrangement joins TRBV20-1 to TRBJ1-2; tentative D call: TRBD1 (6 bases). The DNA of the CDR3 is TGCAGTGCATCAGACAGGAGGGGCTATGGCTACACCTTC. The encoded protein is CSASDRRGYGYTF.